Each of the 10 T cell receptor beta chains below was sequenced from the same sample in a study of control samples from healthy donors and cancer patients. Assay used: immunoSEQ multiplex PCR; TCRdb lists only in-frame clones, some missing. The table shows about 120,000 clones, with 80% to 90% occurring only once. Sequenced input: blood. The receptor source for this set is a man aged 50 to 60 in good health.

This rearrangement joins TRBV5-4 to TRBJ1-2, with D possibly TRBD1 on 6 matching bases. CDR1 is SGHNT, CDR2 YYREEE, per germline (reference sequence). CDR3 size: 16 residues. Trimming shortened V by 1 base and J by 1 base, and 14 bases separated the two germline ends. The CDR3 here is CASSLWTVNFNYGYTF. The CDR3 nucleotides read TGTGCCAGCAGCTTGTGGACAGTTAATTTTAACTATGGCTACACCTTC.

This chain joins TRBV5-4 and TRBJ2-1; D assignment may be TRBD1 or TRBD2 (6 bases each). CDR3 length: 14 residues. Per germline, CDR1 SGHNT and CDR2 YYREEE (reference sequence). Trimming took 0 bases from V and 7 from J, leaving 11 bases between them. The CDR3 sequence is CASSLVPGANEQFF. The DNA of the CDR3 is TGTGCCAGCAGCTTGGTACCGGGGGCGAATGAGCAGTTCTTC.

The chain employs TRBV6-5 and TRBJ1-6, with a possible D match to TRBD1 (5 bases). Trimming pared 2 bases from V and 7 bases from J, leaving 15 bases between. Germline CDR1 and CDR2: MNHEY and SVGAGI. CDR3 length: 16 amino acids. The chain's CDR3 is CASSYTSGRRNSPLHF. The CDR3 DNA reads as TGTGCCAGCAGTTACACCTCGGGACGGCGGAATTCACCCCTCCACTTT.

This clone was seen more than once but under ten times. The same CDR3 is also encoded by other DNA sequences in this sample. The chain has TRBV6-5 and TRBJ1-1, with D unresolved. The germline V gene has CDR1 MNHEY and CDR2 SVGAGI. V lost 6 bases to trimming and J lost 0 bases, with 11 bases between them. This CDR3 is 14 amino acids long. The CDR3 loop reads CASRRTGMNTEAFF. The CDR3 region has the DNA TGTGCCAGCAGAAGGACCGGTATGAACACTGAAGCTTTCTTT.

V usage is TRBV11-2 and J usage is TRBJ1-5, with 8 nucleotides matching TRBD1. Trimming cost V 1 base and J 1 base; bases outside gene matches: 3. Looked up from germline, CDR1 is SGHAT and CDR2 is FQNNGV. This CDR3 contains 16 residues. The CDR3: CASSLGTGMSNQPQHF. The CDR3, as DNA: TGTGCCAGCAGCTTAGGGACAGGGATGAGCAATCAGCCCCAGCATTTT. Full variable domain (rest looked up from reference TRBV11-2 and TRBJ1-5): EAGVAQSPRYKIIEKRQSVAFWCNPISGHATLYWYQQILGQGPKLLIQFQNNGVVDDSQLPKDRFSAERLKGVDSTLKIQPAKLEDSAVYLCASSLGTGMSNQPQHFGDGTRLSIL.

The J gene is TRBJ1-1, the V gene TRBV5-1; D is possibly TRBD1 (5 bases). The ends were cut back, 5 bases at V and 1 base at J, with 9 bases in the middle. The CDR3 sequence is 13 residues long. Looked up from germline, CDR1 is SGHRS and CDR2 is YFSETQ. CDR3 residues: CASRNRPNTEAFF. CDR3 sequence (DNA): TGCGCCAGCAGGAACAGGCCGAACACTGAAGCTTTCTTT.

For the CDR3, the DNA is TGTGCCAGCAGCACTGGGACGGGCCGCTCCTACAATGAGCAGTTCTTC. It codes for CASSTGTGRSYNEQFF. This chain links TRBV13 with TRBJ2-1, with D tentatively TRBD1 or TRBD2 (5 bases each). The ends were cut back, 5 bases at V and 0 bases at J, with 14 bases in the middle. Germline V gene lookup returns CDR1 PRHDT and CDR2 FYEKMQ (reference sequence). CDR3 size: 16 residues. The full variable domain, with the rest looked up from reference TRBV13 and TRBJ2-1, is AAGVIQSPRHLIKEKRETATLKCYPIPRHDTVYWYQQGPGQDPQFLISFYEKMQSDKGSIPDRFSAQQFSDYHSELNMSSLELGDSALYFCASSTGTGRSYNEQFFGPGTRLTVL.

The V gene is TRBV9, the J gene TRBJ1-1, with 10 positions matching TRBD1. The CDR3 runs to 13 residues. The V gene end was trimmed by 6 bases and the J gene end by 3 bases; junction bases not matched to a gene: 2. Germline V gene lookup returns CDR1 SGDLS and CDR2 YYNGEE. The CDR3 is CASNGQGDTEAFF. The CDR3 region has the DNA TGTGCCAGCAACGGACAGGGGGACACTGAAGCTTTCTTT.

Regarding this clone: Distinct nucleotide sequences in the sample also encode this CDR3. The gene calls are TRBV6-5 and TRBJ1-1; D is uncertain. Trimming cost V 4 bases and J 1 base, with 4 bases left between them. The CDR3 runs to 12 residues. Germline loops: CDR1 MNHEY, CDR2 SVGAGI. DNA of the CDR3: TGTGCCAGCAGTTCGAGGAACACTGAAGCTTTCTTT. Protein: CASSSRNTEAFF.

The chain couples TRBV5-1 to TRBJ2-3; TRBD1 aligns across 8 bases. CDR1 and CDR2 from the germline V gene are SGHRS and YFSETQ. The CDR3 spans 15 residues. After removal of 0 bases from V and 2 bases from J, the junction contained 2 bases not matched to a gene. The CDR3 coding sequence is TGCGCCAGCAGCTTGGGGACAGGGAACACAGATACGCAGTATTTT. Translated: CASSLGTGNTDTQYF. The variable domain in full, completed from reference TRBV5-1 and TRBJ2-3, reads KAGVTQTPRYLIKTRGQQVTLSCSPISGHRSVSWYQQTPGQGLQFLFEYFSETQRNKGNFPGRFSGRQFSNSRSEMNVSTLELGDSALYLCASSLGTGNTDTQYFGPGTRLTVL.